Included here is one TCR beta chain sequence, with context. What it binds is not known. Profiled with immunoSEQ multiplex PCR; TCRdb holds only in-frame clones, not every one. Of 130,000 to 150,000 clones listed, approximately 94% are singletons. The entry originates in a study of T cell responses to AZD1222 COVID-19 vaccine. Study background: Pooled in the analysis were second doses at about 4 or about 12 weeks. General study points: Mostly white British, mostly female donors; authors suggested clonal diversity may be underestimated. Only 5 to 7 individuals given AZD1222 were seropositive at baseline.

V was cut by 1 base and J by 7 bases, with 13 bases left in between. CDR1 and CDR2 (germline): SGHTA, FQGNSA. The length of the CDR3 is 15 residues. The chain combines TRBV7-2 with TRBJ1-4; perhaps TRBD1 as D (6 bases). The receptor's source is an adult in good health. The starting material was peripheral blood, obtained on day 0 of AZD1222 vaccination. This chain's CDR3 is CASSLEYRVGEKLFF. As DNA, the CDR3 is TGTGCCAGCAGCTTAGAGTACAGGGTTGGTGAAAAACTGTTTTTT.